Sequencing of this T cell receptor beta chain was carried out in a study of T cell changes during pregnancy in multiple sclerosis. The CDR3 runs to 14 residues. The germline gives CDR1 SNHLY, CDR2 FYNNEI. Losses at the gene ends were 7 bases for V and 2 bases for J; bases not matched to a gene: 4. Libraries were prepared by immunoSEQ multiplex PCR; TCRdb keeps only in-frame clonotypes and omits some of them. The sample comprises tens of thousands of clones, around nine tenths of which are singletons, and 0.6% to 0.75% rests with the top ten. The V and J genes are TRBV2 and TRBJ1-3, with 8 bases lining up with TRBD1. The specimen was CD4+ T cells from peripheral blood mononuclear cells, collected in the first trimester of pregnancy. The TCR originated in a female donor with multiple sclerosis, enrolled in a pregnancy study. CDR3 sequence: CASKDRGTGNTIYF. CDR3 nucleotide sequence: TGTGCCAGCAAAGACAGGGGTACTGGAAACACCATATATTTT.